This T cell receptor beta chain was identified during a study of blood T cell repertoires in COVID-19. Study summary: Italy, Spain and the United States were the sources of the convalescent and acute COVID-19 samples. Sources were T cells, B-cell-depleted T cells, or PBMCs; the material itself was cDNA or gDNA.

Study processing details: Estimation of nucleated cell counts was performed using reference gene primer amplification. The protocol was immunoSEQ multiplex PCR, while the TCRdb copy is restricted to in-frame clones and leaves out a portion. Clonal size and the V and J genes are those of that table, whereas D and trimming came from the DNA. Here the sample spans fewer than 300,000 clones, approximately 86% being singletons. After removal of 2 bases from V and 4 bases from J, the junction contained 5 bases not matched to a gene. This CDR3 is 16 amino acids long. CDR1 and CDR2 from the germline V gene are SGDLS and YYNGEE.

The clonotype originates from a man in his forties or fifties who had recovered from COVID-19. The V gene is TRBV9, the J gene TRBJ2-2; 10 bases map to TRBD2. The sequenced sample was peripheral blood. The CDR3 here is CASSVGRTSGTGELFF. The CDR3 nucleotides read TGTGCCAGCAGCGTCGGTCGGACTAGCGGCACCGGGGAGCTGTTTTTT. The full variable domain, completed using reference TRBV9 and TRBJ2-2, is DSGVTQTPKHLITATGQRVTLRCSPRSGDLSVYWYQQSLDQGLQFLIQYYNGEERAKGNILERFSAQQFPDLHSELNLSSLELGDSALYFCASSVGRTSGTGELFFGEGSRLTVL.